The clone carrying this T cell receptor (beta chain) showed up many times. Its antigen is undetermined. This CDR3 has 12 residues. CDR1 is MDHEN, CDR2 SYDVKM, per germline. Between the trimmed V and J ends, which lost 5 bases and 4 bases, there was a span of 9 bases. Each sample yielded at least 5.5 micrograms of PBMC total RNA. Combining a sample-barcoded 5' primer with a J-beta primer mix, a second PCR ran for about 6 to 11 cycles. TCRdb re-called the 5' RACE reads with MiXCR, one entry per CDR3 protein. The sample carries under 2,000,000 distinct CDR3 sequences, 40% to 55% recorded once. The data derive from a study of blood T cells in healthy people across ages. Study-wide background: The capture of about one barcoded beta molecule per two T cells was achieved by template switching.

General study points: Observed TCR beta diversity showed a strong correlation with the percentage of naive T cells as measured by flow cytometry. Roughly linearly, TCR beta diversity per million T cells fell as age increased.

The rearrangement joins TRBV28 to TRBJ2-7; D not resolved. Sequenced input: blood. The clonotype originates from a woman in her thirties or forties in good health. This chain's CDR3 is CASSLLRYEQYF. CDR3 DNA: TGTGCCAGCAGTCTTCTCCGGTACGAGCAGTACTTC.